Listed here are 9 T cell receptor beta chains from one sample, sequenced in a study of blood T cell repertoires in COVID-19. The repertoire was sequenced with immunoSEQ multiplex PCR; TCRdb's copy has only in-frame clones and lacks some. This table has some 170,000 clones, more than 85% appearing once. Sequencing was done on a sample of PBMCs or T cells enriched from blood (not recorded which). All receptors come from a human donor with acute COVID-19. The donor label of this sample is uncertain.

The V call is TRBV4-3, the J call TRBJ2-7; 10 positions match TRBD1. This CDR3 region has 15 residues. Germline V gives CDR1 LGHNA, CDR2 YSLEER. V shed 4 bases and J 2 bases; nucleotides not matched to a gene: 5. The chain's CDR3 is CASSRGTGVTYEQYF. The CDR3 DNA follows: TGCGCCAGCAGCCGAGGGACAGGGGTCACCTACGAGCAGTACTTC.

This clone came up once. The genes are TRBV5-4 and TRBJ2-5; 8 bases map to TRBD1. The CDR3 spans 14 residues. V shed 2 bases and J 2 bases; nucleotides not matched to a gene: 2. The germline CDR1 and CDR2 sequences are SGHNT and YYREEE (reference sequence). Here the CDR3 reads CASSFQGAQETQYF. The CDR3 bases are TGTGCCAGCAGCTTCCAGGGGGCTCAAGAGACCCAGTACTTC.

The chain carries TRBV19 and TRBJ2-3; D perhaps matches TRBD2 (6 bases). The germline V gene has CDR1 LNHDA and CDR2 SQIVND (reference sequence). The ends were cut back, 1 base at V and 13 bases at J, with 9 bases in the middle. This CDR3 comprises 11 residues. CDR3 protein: CASSIGDWKYF. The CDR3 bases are TGTGCCAGTAGTATAGGGGACTGGAAGTATTTT.

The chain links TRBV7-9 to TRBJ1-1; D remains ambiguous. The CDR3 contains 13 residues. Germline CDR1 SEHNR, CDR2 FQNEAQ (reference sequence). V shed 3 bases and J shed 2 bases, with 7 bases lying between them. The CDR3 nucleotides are TGTGCCAGCAGCTTCCCCCAAAACACTGAAGCTTTCTTT. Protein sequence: CASSFPQNTEAFF.

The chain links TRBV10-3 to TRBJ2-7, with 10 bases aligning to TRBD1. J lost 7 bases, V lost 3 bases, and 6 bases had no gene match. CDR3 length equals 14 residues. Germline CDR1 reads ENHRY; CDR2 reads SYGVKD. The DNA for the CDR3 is TGTGCCATCAGTGACCGGGACAGGGGTAGGGAGCAGTACTTC. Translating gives CAISDRDRGREQYF.

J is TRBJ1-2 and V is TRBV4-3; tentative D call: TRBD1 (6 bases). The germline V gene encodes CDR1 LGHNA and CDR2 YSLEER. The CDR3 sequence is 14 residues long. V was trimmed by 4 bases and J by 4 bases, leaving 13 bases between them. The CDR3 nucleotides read TGCGCCAGCAGCCTCTCGGGGACACCCTATGGCTACACCTTC. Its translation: CASSLSGTPYGYTF.

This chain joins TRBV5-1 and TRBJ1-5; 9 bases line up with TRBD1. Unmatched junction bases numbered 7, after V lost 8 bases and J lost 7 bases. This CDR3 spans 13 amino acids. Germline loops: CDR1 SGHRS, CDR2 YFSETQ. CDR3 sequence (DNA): TGCGCCAGAGTACAGGGGGCCCTCCAGCCCCAGCATTTT. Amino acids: CARVQGALQPQHF.

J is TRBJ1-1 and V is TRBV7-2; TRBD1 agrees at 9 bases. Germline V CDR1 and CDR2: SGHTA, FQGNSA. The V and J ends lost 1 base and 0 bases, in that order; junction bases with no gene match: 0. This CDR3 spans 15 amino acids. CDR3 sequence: CASSLGDRVNTEAFF. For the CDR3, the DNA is TGTGCCAGCAGCTTAGGGGACAGGGTGAACACTGAAGCTTTCTTT.

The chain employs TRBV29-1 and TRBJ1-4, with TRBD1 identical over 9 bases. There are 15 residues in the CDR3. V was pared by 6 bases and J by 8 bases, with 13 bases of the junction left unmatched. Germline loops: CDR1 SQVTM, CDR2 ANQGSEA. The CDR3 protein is CSVGGRGQGKEKLFF. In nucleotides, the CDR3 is TGCAGCGTCGGGGGAAGGGGACAGGGTAAAGAAAAACTGTTTTTT.